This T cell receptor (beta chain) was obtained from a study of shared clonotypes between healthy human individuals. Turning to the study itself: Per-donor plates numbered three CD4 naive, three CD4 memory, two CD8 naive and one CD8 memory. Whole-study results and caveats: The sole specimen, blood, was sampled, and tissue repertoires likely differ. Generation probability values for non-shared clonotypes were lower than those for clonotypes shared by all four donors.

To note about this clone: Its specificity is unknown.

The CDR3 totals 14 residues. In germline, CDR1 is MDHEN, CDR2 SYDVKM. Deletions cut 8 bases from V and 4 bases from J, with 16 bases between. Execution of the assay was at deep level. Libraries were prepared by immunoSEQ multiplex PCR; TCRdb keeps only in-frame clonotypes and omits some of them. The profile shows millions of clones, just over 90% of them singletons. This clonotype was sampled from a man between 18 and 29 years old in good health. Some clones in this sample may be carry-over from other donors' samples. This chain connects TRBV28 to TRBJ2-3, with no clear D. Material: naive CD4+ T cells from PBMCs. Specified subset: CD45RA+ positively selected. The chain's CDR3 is CASGIRSAADTQYF. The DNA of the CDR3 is TGTGCCAGCGGCATTCGTAGTGCGGCAGATACGCAGTATTTT. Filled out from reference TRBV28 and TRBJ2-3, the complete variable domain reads DVKVTQSSRYLVKRTGEKVFLECVQDMDHENMFWYRQDPGLGLRLIYFSYDVKMKEKGDIPEGYSVSREKKERFSLILESASTNQTSMYLCASGIRSAADTQYFGPGTRLTVL.